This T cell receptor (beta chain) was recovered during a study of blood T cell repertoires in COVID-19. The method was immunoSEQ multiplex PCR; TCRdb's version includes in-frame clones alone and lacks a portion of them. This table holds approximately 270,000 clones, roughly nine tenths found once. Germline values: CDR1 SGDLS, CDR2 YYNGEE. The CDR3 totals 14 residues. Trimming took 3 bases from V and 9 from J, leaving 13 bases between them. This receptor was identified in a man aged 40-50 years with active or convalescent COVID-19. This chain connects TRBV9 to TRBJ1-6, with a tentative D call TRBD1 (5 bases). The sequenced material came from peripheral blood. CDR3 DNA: TGTGCCAGCAGCGCCGGGACTTGGAGTTCACCCCTCCACTTT. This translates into CASSAGTWSSPLHF.